The rows below give T cell receptor beta chains drawn from one sample of a study of blood T cell repertoires in COVID-19. Only in-frame clones appear in the TCRdb table, and some are missing; sequencing was by immunoSEQ multiplex PCR. The sample includes around 200,000 clones, 87% seen only once; the top ten take 9% to 12%. Sequencing was done on a sample of PBMCs or T cells enriched from blood (not recorded which). The receptors originated from a man in his late teens or twenties with acute COVID-19. CDR3s include the opening cysteine and the closing phenylalanine or tryptophan. The D gene is left open where the match is weak. Clone size is stated in some rows and not others, as once, few, many or a class when expanded.

D gene | clone size | J gene | V gene | CDR3 protein | CDR3 DNA
- | - | TRBJ2-3 | TRBV19 | CASSITVPDTQYF | TGTGCCAGTAGTATTACTGTTCCAGATACGCAGTATTTT
TRBD1 | - | TRBJ2-1 | TRBV2 | CASSDKTGGSYNEQFF | TGTGCCAGCAGTGACAAGACAGGGGGATCCTACAATGAGCAGTTCTTC
TRBD1 | - | TRBJ1-2 | TRBV10-3 | CAISESGTGNYGYTF | TGTGCCATCAGCGAGTCCGGGACAGGGAACTATGGCTACACCTTC
TRBD1 | - | TRBJ2-1 | TRBV19 | CASRTGGSLVNEQFF | TGTGCCAGTAGGACAGGGGGCTCCCTTGTAAATGAGCAGTTCTTC
- | - | TRBJ2-1 | TRBV27 | CASRVGGYYNEQFF | TGTGCCAGCAGGGTAGGAGGGTACTACAATGAGCAGTTCTTC
TRBD1 | - | TRBJ1-1 | TRBV7-9 | CASSETGVQAFF | TGTGCCAGCAGCGAGACAGGGGTACAGGCTTTCTTT
TRBD2 | - | TRBJ2-1 | TRBV29-1 | CSALAGGPRDNEQFF | TGCAGCGCCTTAGCGGGAGGGCCTAGAGACAATGAGCAGTTCTTC
TRBD1 | - | TRBJ2-5 | TRBV11-2 | CASSSPSDRGPFTQYF | TGTGCCAGCAGCTCACCATCGGACAGGGGACCATTCACCCAGTACTTC
TRBD1 | - | TRBJ2-3 | TRBV7-2 | CASSFSSGGGSTDTQYF | TGTGCCAGCAGCTTTTCGTCAGGGGGCGGGTCCACAGATACGCAGTATTTT
TRBD1 | - | TRBJ2-1 | TRBV7-9 | CASSLSGTGLNEQFF | TGTGCCAGCAGCTTAAGCGGGACAGGGTTAAATGAGCAGTTCTTC
TRBD2 | - | TRBJ2-2 | TRBV7-2 | CASSSSSGKNTGELFF | TGTGCCAGCAGCTCTTCTAGCGGGAAAAACACCGGGGAGCTGTTTTTT
- | - | TRBJ1-5 | TRBV19 | CASSMKTDGNQPQHF | TGTGCCAGTAGTATGAAGACAGACGGCAATCAGCCCCAGCATTTT
- | few | TRBJ1-4 | TRBV28 | CASSSGEKLFF | TGTGCCAGCAGTTCGGGGGAAAAACTGTTTTTT
TRBD2 | - | TRBJ2-2 | TRBV6-1 | CASSEAEVGLVFTGELFF | TGTGCCAGCAGTGAAGCTGAGGTTGGACTAGTCTTTACCGGGGAGCTGTTTTTT
- | - | TRBJ1-1 | TRBV7-9 | CASSRDWDTEAFF | TGTGCCAGCAGCCGGGACTGGGACACTGAAGCTTTCTTT
- | - | TRBJ1-3 | TRBV6-5 | CASNSGNTIYF | TGTGCCTCCAACTCTGGAAACACCATATATTTT
- | once | TRBJ2-2 | TRBV4-3 | CASSQDRRRTGELFF | TGCGCCAGCAGCCAAGATCGGAGGCGCACCGGGGAGCTGTTTTTT
TRBD2 | - | TRBJ2-7 | TRBV18 | CASSPWTSPDEQYF | TGTGCCAGCTCACCATGGACTAGCCCAGACGAGCAGTACTTC
TRBD1 | - | TRBJ1-2 | TRBV11-2 | CASSYGQGGIANYGYTF | TGTGCCAGCAGCTACGGACAGGGGGGGATAGCTAACTATGGCTACACCTTC
- | - | TRBJ2-3 | TRBV7-2 | CASRPTVGHTDTQYF | TGTGCCAGCAGGCCCACGGTGGGGCACACAGATACGCAGTATTTT
TRBD1 | once | TRBJ2-2 | TRBV7-6 | CASSYPGGATGELFF | TGTGCCAGCAGCTACCCAGGGGGCGCAACCGGGGAGCTGTTTTTT
TRBD1 | - | TRBJ1-3 | TRBV5-5 | CASSRQGNSGNTIYF | TGTGCCAGCAGCCGACAGGGAAACTCTGGAAACACCATATATTTT
- | - | TRBJ2-7 | TRBV7-6 | CASSSPGYYEQYF | TGTGCCAGCAGCTCTCCAGGGTACTACGAGCAGTACTTC
TRBD2 | - | TRBJ2-1 | TRBV28 | CASRSSGRADNEQFF | TGTGCCAGCAGGAGTAGCGGGAGGGCCGACAATGAGCAGTTCTTC
- | - | TRBJ2-2 | TRBV7-9 | CASSLARVGELFF | TGTGCCAGCAGCTTAGCGAGAGTCGGGGAGCTGTTTTTT
TRBD1 | - | TRBJ1-6 | TRBV4-1 | CASSQVGTAVNSPLHF | TGCGCCAGCAGCCAGGTCGGGACAGCCGTTAATTCACCCCTCCACTTT
TRBD2 | - | TRBJ2-1 | TRBV6-2/TRBV6-3 | CASSFEGTSFTDEQFF | TGTGCCAGCAGTTTTGAGGGGACTAGCTTTACGGATGAGCAGTTCTTC
- | - | TRBJ2-7 | TRBV19 | CASSMGTGGEQYF | TGTGCCAGTAGTATGGGGACTGGTGGCGAGCAGTACTTC
TRBD2 | once | TRBJ2-7 | TRBV5-4 | CASSSKPGTSDEQYF | TGTGCCAGCAGCTCTAAACCCGGGACTAGCGACGAGCAGTACTTC
TRBD1 | - | TRBJ2-5 | TRBV7-9 | CASSPGTGIETQYF | TGTGCCAGCAGCCCCGGGACAGGGATAGAGACCCAGTACTTC
TRBD2 | - | TRBJ2-7 | TRBV3-1/TRBV3-2 | CASSRGGDSYEQYF | TGTGCCAGCAGCCGCGGGGGGGATTCCTACGAGCAGTACTTC
- | once | TRBJ1-1 | TRBV7-9 | CASSTSGLEAFF | TGTGCCAGCAGCACGTCAGGGCTTGAAGCTTTCTTT
TRBD1 | - | TRBJ1-2 | TRBV6-6 | CASTSGTGKYGYTF | TGTGCCAGCACCTCCGGGACAGGGAAGTATGGCTACACCTTC
- | - | TRBJ2-7 | TRBV4-2 | CASSQGSGEQYF | TGTGCCAGCAGCCAAGGCAGCGGGGAGCAGTACTTC
- | - | TRBJ2-1 | TRBV27 | CASSLSPGSYNEQFF | TGTGCCAGCAGTTTATCGCCGGGCTCCTACAATGAGCAGTTCTTC
TRBD1 | - | TRBJ2-3 | TRBV5-1 | CASSLGAGTGTDTQYF | TGCGCCAGCAGCTTGGGGGCCGGGACAGGGACAGATACGCAGTATTTT
- | - | TRBJ2-1 | TRBV30 | CAWRPRSPRRTEQFF | TGTGCCTGGAGGCCGAGATCCCCCAGGAGGACTGAGCAGTTCTTC